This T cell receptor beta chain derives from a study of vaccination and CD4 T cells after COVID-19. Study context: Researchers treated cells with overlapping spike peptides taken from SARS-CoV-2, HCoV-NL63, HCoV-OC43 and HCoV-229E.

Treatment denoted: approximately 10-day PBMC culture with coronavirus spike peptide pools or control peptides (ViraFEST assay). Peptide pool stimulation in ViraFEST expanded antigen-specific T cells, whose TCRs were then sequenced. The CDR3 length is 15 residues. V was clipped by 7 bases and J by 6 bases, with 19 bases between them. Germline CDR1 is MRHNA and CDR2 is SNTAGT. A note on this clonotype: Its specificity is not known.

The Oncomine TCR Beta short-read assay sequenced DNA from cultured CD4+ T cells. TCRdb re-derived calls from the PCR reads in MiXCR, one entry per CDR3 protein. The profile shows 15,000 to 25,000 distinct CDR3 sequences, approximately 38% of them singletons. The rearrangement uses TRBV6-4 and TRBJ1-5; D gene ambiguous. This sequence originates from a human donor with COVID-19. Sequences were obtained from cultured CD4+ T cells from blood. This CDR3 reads CASIRRIVAGQPQHF. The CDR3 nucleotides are TGTGCCAGCATACGTCGAATAGTAGCGGGTCAGCCCCAGCATTTT.